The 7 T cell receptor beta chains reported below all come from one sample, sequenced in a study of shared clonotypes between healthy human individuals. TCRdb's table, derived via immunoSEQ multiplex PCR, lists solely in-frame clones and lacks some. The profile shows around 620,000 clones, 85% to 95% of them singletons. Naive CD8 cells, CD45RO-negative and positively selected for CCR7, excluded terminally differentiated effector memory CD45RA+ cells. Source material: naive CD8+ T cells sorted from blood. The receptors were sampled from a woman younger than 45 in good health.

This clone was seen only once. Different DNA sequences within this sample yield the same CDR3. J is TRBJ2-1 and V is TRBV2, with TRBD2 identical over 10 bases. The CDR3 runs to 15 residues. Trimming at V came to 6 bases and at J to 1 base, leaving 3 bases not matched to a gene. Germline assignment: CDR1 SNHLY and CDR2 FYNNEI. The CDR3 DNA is TGTGCCAGCAGGCTAGCGGGAGCGTCCTACAATGAGCAGTTCTTC. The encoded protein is CASRLAGASYNEQFF.

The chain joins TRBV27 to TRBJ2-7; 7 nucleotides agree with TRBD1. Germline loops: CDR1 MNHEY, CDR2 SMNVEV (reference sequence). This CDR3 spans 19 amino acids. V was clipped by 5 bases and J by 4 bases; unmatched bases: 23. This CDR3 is CASSGTRDRYPPRVYEQYF. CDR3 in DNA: TGTGCCAGCAGTGGAACACGGGACAGATATCCTCCCCGGGTTTACGAGCAGTACTTC.

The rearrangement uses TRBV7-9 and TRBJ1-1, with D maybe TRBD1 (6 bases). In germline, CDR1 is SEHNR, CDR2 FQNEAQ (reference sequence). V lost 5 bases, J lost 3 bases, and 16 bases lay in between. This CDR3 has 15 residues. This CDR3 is CASSPQGRTYTEAFF. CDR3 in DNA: TGTGCCAGCAGCCCACAGGGCCGGACGTACACTGAAGCTTTCTTT.

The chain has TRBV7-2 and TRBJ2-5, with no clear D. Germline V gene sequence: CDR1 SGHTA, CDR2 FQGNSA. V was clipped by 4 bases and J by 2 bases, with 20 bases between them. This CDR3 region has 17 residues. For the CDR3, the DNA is TGTGCCAGCAGCTCAACCGACCGAGCAGACTCTCAAGAGACCCAGTACTTC. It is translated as CASSSTDRADSQETQYF. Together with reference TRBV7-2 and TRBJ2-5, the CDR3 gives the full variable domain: GAGVSQSPSNKVTEKGKDVELRCDPISGHTALYWYRQSLGQGLEFLIYFQGNSAPDKSGLPSDRFSAERTGGSVSTLTIQRTQQEDSAVYLCASSSTDRADSQETQYFGPGTRLLVL.

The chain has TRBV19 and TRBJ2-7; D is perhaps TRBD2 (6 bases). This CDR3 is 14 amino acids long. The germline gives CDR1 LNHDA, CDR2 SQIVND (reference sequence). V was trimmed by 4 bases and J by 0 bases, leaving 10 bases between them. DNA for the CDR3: TGTGCCAGTAGTAGCGGGGCTGTCTCCTACGAGCAGTACTTC. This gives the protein CASSSGAVSYEQYF.

The CDR3 is CASSLLAGAPETQYF. The CDR3, as DNA: TGTGCCAGCAGCTTACTAGCGGGAGCGCCAGAGACCCAGTACTTC. This sequence joins TRBV27 and TRBJ2-5; 11 bases line up with TRBD2. Trimming at V came to 6 bases and at J to 4 bases, leaving 7 bases not matched to a gene. CDR1 MNHEY and CDR2 SMNVEV come from the germline V gene (reference sequence). CDR3 length: 15 residues.

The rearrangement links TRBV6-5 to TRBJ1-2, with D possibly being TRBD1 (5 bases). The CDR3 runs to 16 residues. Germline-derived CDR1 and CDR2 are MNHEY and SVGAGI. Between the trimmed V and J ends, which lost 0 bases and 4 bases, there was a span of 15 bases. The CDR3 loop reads CASSYSNPPGSYGYTF. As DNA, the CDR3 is TGTGCCAGCAGTTACTCGAACCCTCCAGGGAGCTATGGCTACACCTTC.